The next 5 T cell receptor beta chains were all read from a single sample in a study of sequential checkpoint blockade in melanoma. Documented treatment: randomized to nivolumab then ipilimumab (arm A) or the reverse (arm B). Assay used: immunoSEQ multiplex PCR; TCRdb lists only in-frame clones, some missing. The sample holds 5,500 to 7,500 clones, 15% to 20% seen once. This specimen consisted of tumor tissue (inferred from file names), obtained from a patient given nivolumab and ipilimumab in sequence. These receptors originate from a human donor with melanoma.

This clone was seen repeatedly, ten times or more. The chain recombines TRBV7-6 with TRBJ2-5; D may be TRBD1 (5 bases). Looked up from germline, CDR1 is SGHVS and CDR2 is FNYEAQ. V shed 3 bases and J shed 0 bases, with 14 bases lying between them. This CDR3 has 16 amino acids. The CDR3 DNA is TGTGCCAGCAGCTTGGGGCTTTCTACAGACCAAGAGACCCAGTACTTC. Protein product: CASSLGLSTDQETQYF.

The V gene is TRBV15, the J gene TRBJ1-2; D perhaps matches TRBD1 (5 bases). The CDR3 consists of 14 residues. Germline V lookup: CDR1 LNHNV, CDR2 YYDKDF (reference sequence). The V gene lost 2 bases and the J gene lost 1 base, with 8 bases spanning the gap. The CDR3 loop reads CATSRQGFNYGYTF. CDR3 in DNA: TGTGCCACCAGCAGACAGGGCTTTAACTATGGCTACACCTTC.

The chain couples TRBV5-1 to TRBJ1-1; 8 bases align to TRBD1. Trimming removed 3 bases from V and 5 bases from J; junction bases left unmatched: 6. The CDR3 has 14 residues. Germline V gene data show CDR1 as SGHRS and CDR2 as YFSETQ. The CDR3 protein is CASSSTGGRTEAFF. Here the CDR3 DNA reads TGCGCCAGCAGCTCAACAGGGGGGAGGACTGAAGCTTTCTTT.

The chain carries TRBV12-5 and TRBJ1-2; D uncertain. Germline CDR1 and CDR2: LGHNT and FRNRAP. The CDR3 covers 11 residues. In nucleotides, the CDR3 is TGTCCACTGGGAGTGAACTATGGCTACACCTTC. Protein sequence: CPLGVNYGYTF. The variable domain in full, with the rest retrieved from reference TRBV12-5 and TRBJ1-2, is DARVTQTPRHKVTEMGQEVTMRCQPILGHNTVFWYRQTMMQGLELLAYFRNRAPLDDSGMPKDRFSAEMPDATLATLKIQPSEPRDSAVYFCPLGVNYGYTFGSGTRLTVV.

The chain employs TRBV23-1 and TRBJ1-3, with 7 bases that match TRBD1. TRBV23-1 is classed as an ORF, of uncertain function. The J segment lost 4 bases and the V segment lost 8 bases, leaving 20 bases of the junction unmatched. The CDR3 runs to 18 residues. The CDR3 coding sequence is TGCGCCAGCGCCAGGGGCATTCCCCCGACAGGGAGAGGAAACACCATATATTTT. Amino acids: CASARGIPPTGRGNTIYF.